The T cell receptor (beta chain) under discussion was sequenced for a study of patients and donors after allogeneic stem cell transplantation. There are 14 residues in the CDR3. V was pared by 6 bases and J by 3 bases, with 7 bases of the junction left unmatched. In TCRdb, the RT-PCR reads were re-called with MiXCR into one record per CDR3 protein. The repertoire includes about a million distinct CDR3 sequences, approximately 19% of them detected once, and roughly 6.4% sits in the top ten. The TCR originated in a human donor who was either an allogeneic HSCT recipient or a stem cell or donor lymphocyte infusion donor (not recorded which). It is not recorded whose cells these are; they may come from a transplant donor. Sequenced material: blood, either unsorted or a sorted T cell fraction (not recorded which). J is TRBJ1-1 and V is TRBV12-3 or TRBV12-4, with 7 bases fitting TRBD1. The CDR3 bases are TGTGCCAGCAGCCAAGGGGGCTCGGACACTGAAGCTTTCTTT. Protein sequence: CASSQGGSDTEAFF.